The sequence of this TCR beta chain was determined in a study of molecular identifiers for immune sequencing clone quantification. TCRdb itself ran the PCR reads through MiXCR, one entry per CDR3 protein. The sample records hundreds of thousands of distinct CDR3 sequences, 20% to 25% being singletons. The trim removed 11 bases at V and 0 bases at J, leaving 11 bases unmatched. Germline CDR1 is MDHEN and CDR2 is SYDVKM. This CDR3 comprises 15 residues. Remarks on this clonotype: Since a much larger clone is just one base distant, this may be a read error.

The V and J genes are TRBV28 and TRBJ2-7; 9 nucleotides align to TRBD2. The sample comprised naive CD8+ T cells from blood, with Jurkat cell RNA spiked in. Stated subset: FACS-sorted CD8+CD4-CCR7+CD45RA+ naive T cells. The receptor was derived from a human donor in good health. Some libraries in this study had Jurkat cell RNA spiked in. The CDR3 sequence is CAGTPTSGSSYEQYF. The DNA of the CDR3 is TGTGCCGGCACCCCGACTAGCGGTAGCTCCTACGAGCAGTACTTC.